The 14 T cell receptor beta chains below were found in one sample sequenced in a study of cytomegalovirus exposure and HLA in healthy donors. In the PCR, 60 Vbeta and 13 Jbeta primers were used. TCRdb keeps only in-frame clones here, not all; method: immunoSEQ multiplex PCR. The sample holds fewer than 200,000 clones; over 65% are singletons and the top ten take 1.8%. The source material was PBMCs. These TCRs come from a woman in her 30s in good health and CMV-seronegative.

The J gene is TRBJ1-4, the V gene TRBV19; 7 bases map to TRBD1. The CDR3 consists of 15 residues. The V gene's germline CDR1 is LNHDA and CDR2 SQIVND (reference sequence). Trimming removed 3 bases from V and 3 bases from J; junction bases left unmatched: 4. The CDR3 sequence: CASSIPGTANEKLFF. CDR3 in DNA: TGTGCCAGTAGTATTCCCGGGACAGCTAATGAAAAACTGTTTTTT. The variable domain in full, completed from reference TRBV19 and TRBJ1-4, reads DGGITQSPKYLFRKEGQNVTLSCEQNLNHDAMYWYRQDPGQGLRLIYYSQIVNDFQKGDIAEGYSVSREKKESFPLTVTSAQKNPTAFYLCASSIPGTANEKLFFGSGTQLSVL.

The chain uses TRBV7-8 and TRBJ2-4; 12 bases are a match to TRBD1. The CDR3 runs 16 residues. V shed 1 base, J shed 7 bases, and the junction held 5 bases outside the gene matches. Per germline, CDR1 SGHVS and CDR2 FQNEAQ. DNA of the CDR3: TGTGCCAGCAGCTTAGGGGACAGGGGGCTATATAACATTCAGTACTTC. Translated, it gives CASSLGDRGLYNIQYF.

The rearrangement uses TRBV12-5 and TRBJ1-1; 11 bases line up with TRBD1. The CDR3 sequence is 17 residues long. J was trimmed by 2 bases and V by 9 bases; bases with no gene match: 14. In germline, CDR1 is LGHNT, CDR2 FRNRAP. This chain's CDR3 is CASALDRGRGINTEAFF. The CDR3 nucleotides are TGTGCTAGCGCCCTGGACAGGGGGCGAGGAATCAACACTGAAGCTTTCTTT.

The chain recombines TRBV5-4 with TRBJ1-6; the D gene is possibly TRBD1 (6 bases). CDR1 is SGHNT, CDR2 YYREEE, per germline (reference sequence). This CDR3 is built from 16 residues. With 5 bases removed from V and 2 bases from J, the gap between germline ends came to 14 bases. Here the CDR3 DNA reads TGTGCCAGCAGGGAGGCACAGGGCCCCTATAATTCACCCCTCCACTTT. As protein: CASREAQGPYNSPLHF.

V gene TRBV9 combines with J gene TRBJ2-1; weak D call: TRBD2 (5 bases). The CDR3 spans 12 residues. CDR1 is SGDLS and CDR2 is YYNGEE in the germline V gene. The V gene lost 4 bases and the J gene lost 6 bases, with 8 bases spanning the gap. The CDR3 is CASSLGSNEQFF. The CDR3, as DNA: TGTGCCAGCAGCCTTGGGAGCAATGAGCAGTTCTTC.

This rearrangement joins TRBV7-3 to TRBJ2-1, with D tentatively TRBD2 (6 bases). The CDR3 has 15 amino acids. V lost 5 bases and J 6 bases, leaving 17 bases between the germline ends. The germline gives CDR1 SGHTA, CDR2 FQGTGA. The CDR3 DNA is TGTGCCAGCAGCCCTGGGACTGGGGGGTTCAATGAGCAGTTCTTC. Translated: CASSPGTGGFNEQFF.

The chain couples TRBV5-1 to TRBJ1-3, with unresolved D. In germline, CDR1 is SGHRS, CDR2 YFSETQ. Trimming left V 0 bases short and J 6 bases short, with 7 bases between. The CDR3 is 13 residues long. CDR3 region: CASSLATENTIYF. The CDR3 DNA reads as TGCGCCAGCAGCTTGGCTACTGAAAACACCATATATTTT.

J is TRBJ2-2 and V is TRBV7-9; D possibly corresponds to TRBD1 (5 bases). This CDR3 has 13 amino acids. V dropped 0 bases and J dropped 8 bases, with 7 bases sitting between them. CDR1 SEHNR and CDR2 FQNEAQ come from the germline V gene (reference sequence). The CDR3 here is CASSLAQGGELFF. The CDR3, as DNA: TGTGCCAGCAGCTTAGCGCAGGGAGGGGAGCTGTTTTTT. Filled out from reference TRBV7-9 and TRBJ2-2, the complete variable domain reads DTGVSQNPRHKITKRGQNVTFRCDPISEHNRLYWYRQTLGQGPEFLTYFQNEAQLEKSRLLSDRFSAERPKGSFSTLEIQRTEQGDSAMYLCASSLAQGGELFFGEGSRLTVL.

The chain uses TRBV18 and TRBJ1-5, with a tentative D call TRBD1 (5 bases). Germline V gene lookup returns CDR1 KGHSH and CDR2 LQKENI. V gave up 1 base and J gave up 4 bases, with 8 bases separating them. The CDR3 has 14 amino acids. For the CDR3, the DNA is TGTGCCAGCTCACCACGGGGGGGGAATCAGCCCCAGCATTTT. This gives the protein CASSPRGGNQPQHF.

The rearrangement uses TRBV11-3 and TRBJ2-3; tentatively, D is TRBD1 (6 bases). V lost 5 bases to trimming and J lost 2 bases, with 11 bases between them. CDR1 is SGHNT and CDR2 is YENEEA in the germline V gene. CDR3 size: 14 residues. The CDR3 here is CASSPGVATDTQYF. For the CDR3, the DNA is TGTGCCAGCAGCCCAGGGGTTGCCACAGATACGCAGTATTTT. Full variable domain (rest looked up from reference TRBV11-3 and TRBJ2-3): EAGVVQSPRYKIIEKKQPVAFWCNPISGHNTLYWYLQNLGQGPELLIRYENEEAVDDSQLPKDRFSAERLKGVDSTLKIQPAELGDSAVYLCASSPGVATDTQYFGPGTRLTVL.

DNA of the CDR3: TGTGCCAGCAGACCACTCCGGGACAGAACCTACGAGCAGTACTTC. Encoded protein: CASRPLRDRTYEQYF. The rearrangement uses TRBV11-2 and TRBJ2-7; TRBD1 agrees at 7 bases. V was clipped by 6 bases and J by 2 bases; unmatched bases: 10. The length of the CDR3 is 15 residues. Germline-derived CDR1 and CDR2 are SGHAT and FQNNGV.

V usage is TRBV2 and J usage is TRBJ2-1; no definite D call. Germline V gene sequence: CDR1 SNHLY, CDR2 FYNNEI. V dropped 8 bases and J dropped 7 bases, with 18 bases sitting between them. CDR3 length equals 14 residues. CDR3 coding DNA: TGTGCCAGCGGAATCTCTAGGATCCGAAATGAGCAGTTCTTC. Protein sequence: CASGISRIRNEQFF.

In its sample, this clone was seen once. This rearrangement joins TRBV6-6 to TRBJ2-5; the match to TRBD1 covers 7 bases. CDR3 length: 13 amino acids. Unmatched junction bases numbered 2, after V lost 5 bases and J lost 2 bases. Germline V gene lookup returns CDR1 MNHNY and CDR2 SVGAGI (reference sequence). DNA of the CDR3: TGTGCCAGCAGTAAGGGACAGCAAGAGACCCAGTACTTC. Amino acids: CASSKGQQETQYF.

The J gene is TRBJ2-3, the V gene TRBV7-2, with TRBD2 matching 8 bases. This CDR3 region has 16 residues. CDR1 and CDR2 (germline): SGHTA, FQGNSA. J lost 8 bases, V lost 4 bases, and 14 bases had no gene match. CDR3 amino acids: CASSWETGLAMSTQYF. CDR3 in DNA: TGTGCCAGCAGCTGGGAGACAGGACTAGCAATGAGTACGCAGTATTTT.